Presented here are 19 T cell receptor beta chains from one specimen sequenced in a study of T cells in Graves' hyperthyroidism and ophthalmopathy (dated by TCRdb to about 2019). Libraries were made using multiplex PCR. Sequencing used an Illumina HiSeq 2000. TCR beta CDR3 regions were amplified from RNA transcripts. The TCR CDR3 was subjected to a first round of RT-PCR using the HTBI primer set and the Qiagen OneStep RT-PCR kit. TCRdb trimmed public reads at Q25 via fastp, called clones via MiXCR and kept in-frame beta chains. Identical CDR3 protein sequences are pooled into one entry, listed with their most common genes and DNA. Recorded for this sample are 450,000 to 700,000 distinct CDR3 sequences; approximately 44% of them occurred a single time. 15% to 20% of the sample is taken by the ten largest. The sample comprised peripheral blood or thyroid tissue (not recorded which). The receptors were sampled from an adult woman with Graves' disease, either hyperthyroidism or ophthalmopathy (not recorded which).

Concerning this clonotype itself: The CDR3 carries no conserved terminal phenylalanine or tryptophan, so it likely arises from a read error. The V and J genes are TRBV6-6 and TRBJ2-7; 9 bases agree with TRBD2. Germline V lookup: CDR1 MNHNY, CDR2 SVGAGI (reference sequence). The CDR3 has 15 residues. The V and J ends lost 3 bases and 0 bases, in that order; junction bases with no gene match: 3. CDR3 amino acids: CASSYQAGGSYEQYL. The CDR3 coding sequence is TGTGCCAGCAGTTATCAAGCGGGAGGCTCCTACGAGCAGTACCTC.

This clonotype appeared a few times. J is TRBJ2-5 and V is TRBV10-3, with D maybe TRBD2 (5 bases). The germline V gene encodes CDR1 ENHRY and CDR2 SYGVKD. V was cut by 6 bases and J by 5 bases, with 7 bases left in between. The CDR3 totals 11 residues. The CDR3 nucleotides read TGTGCCATCAGAAGGGAGGAGACCCAGTACTTC. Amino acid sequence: CAIRREETQYF.

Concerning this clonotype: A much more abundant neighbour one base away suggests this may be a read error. DNA for the CDR3: TGTGCCGGCAGCAGGGGGCTAATGGAGACCCAGTACTTC. Translated: CAGSRGLMETQYF. The chain carries TRBV6-1 and TRBJ2-5; TRBD1 matches 8 bases. The CDR3 covers 13 residues. Germline V gene data show CDR1 as MNHNS and CDR2 as SASEGT.

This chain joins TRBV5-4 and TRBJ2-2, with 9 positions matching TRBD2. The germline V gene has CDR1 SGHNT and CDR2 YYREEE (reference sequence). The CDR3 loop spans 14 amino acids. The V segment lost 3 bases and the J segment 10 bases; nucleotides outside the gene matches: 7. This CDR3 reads CASSSKPGLAELFF. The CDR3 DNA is TGTGCCAGCAGCTCGAAACCGGGACTAGCGGAGCTGTTTTTT.

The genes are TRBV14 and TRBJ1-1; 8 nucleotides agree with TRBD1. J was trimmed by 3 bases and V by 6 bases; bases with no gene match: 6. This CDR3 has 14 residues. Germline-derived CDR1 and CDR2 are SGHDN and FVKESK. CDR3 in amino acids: CASRGDRGDTEAFF. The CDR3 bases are TGTGCCAGCAGGGGCGACAGGGGTGACACTGAAGCTTTCTTT.

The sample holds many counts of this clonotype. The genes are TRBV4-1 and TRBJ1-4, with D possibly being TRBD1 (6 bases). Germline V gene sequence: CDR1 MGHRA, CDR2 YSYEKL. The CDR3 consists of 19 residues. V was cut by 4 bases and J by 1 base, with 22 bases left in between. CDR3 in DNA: TGCGCCAGCAGCCTAAGAGGGGGGACCAACGGAGGAACTAATGAAAAACTGTTTTTT. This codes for CASSLRGGTNGGTNEKLFF.

CDR3 region: CSARPSTEAFF. The DNA of the CDR3 is TGCAGCGCCCGACCGAGCACTGAAGCTTTCTTT. The rearrangement links TRBV29-1 to TRBJ1-1; D is ambiguous. V dropped 7 bases and J dropped 4 bases, with 10 bases sitting between them. The germline CDR1 and CDR2 sequences are SQVTM and ANQGSEA. This CDR3 is built from 11 residues.

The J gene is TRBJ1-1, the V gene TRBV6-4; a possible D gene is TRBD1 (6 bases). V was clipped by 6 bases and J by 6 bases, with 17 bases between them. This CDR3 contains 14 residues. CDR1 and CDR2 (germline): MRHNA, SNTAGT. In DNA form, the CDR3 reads TGTGCCAGCAGATTGGAGGGGGGTATGGCTGAAGCTTTCTTT. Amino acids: CASRLEGGMAEAFF.

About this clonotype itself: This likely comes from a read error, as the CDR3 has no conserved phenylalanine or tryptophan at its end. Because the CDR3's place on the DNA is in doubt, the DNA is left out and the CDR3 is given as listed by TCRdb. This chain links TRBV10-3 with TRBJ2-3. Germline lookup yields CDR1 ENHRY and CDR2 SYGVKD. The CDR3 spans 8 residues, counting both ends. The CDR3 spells CAISGTGR.

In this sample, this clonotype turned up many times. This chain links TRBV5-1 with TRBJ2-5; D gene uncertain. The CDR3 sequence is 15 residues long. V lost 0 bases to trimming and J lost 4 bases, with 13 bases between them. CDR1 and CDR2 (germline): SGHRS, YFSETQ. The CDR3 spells CASSLVGSGSETQYF. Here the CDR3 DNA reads TGCGCCAGCAGCTTGGTAGGTTCCGGTTCAGAGACCCAGTACTTC.

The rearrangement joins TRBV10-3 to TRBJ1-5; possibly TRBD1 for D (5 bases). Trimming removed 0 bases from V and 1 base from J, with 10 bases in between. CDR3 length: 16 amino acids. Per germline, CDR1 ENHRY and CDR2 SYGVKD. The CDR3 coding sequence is TGTGCCATCAGTGAGTCGGGGGGTAAGAGCAATCAGCCCCAGCATTTT. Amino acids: CAISESGGKSNQPQHF.

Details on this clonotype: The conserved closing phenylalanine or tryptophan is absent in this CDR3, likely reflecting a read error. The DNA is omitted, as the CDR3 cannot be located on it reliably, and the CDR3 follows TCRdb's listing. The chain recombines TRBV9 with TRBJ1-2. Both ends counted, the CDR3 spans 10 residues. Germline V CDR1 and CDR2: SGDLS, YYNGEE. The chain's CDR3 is CASRDANSTY.

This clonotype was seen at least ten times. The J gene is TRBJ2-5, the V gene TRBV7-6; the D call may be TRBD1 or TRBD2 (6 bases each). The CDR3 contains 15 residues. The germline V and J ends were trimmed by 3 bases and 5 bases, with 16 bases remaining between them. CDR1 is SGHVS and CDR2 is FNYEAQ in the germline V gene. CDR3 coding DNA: TGTGCCAGCAGCTTGGGTGGGGGGCAGGGGGAGACCCAGTACTTC. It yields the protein CASSLGGGQGETQYF.

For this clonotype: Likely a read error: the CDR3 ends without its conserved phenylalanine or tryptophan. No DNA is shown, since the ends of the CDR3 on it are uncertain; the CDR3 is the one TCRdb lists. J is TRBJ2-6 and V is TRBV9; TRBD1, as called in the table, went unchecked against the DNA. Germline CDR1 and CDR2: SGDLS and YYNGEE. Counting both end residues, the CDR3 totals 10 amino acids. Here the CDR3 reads CASSGGSGTS.

The CDR3 spells CASSLWDRGVEQETQYF. CDR3 nucleotides: TGTGCCAGCAGCCTGTGGGACAGGGGTGTCGAGCAAGAGACCCAGTACTTC. The genes are TRBV7-3 and TRBJ2-5; TRBD1 agrees at 10 bases. The CDR3 is 17 residues long. V lost 5 bases to trimming and J lost 2 bases; unmatched junction nucleotides: 11. From germline, CDR1 is SGHTA and CDR2 FQGTGA. The full variable domain, rest sourced from reference TRBV7-3 and TRBJ2-5, is GAGVSQTPSNKVTEKGKYVELRCDPISGHTALYWYRQSLGQGPEFLIYFQGTGAADDSGLPNDRFFAVRPEGSVSTLKIQRTERGDSAVYLCASSLWDRGVEQETQYFGPGTRLLVL.

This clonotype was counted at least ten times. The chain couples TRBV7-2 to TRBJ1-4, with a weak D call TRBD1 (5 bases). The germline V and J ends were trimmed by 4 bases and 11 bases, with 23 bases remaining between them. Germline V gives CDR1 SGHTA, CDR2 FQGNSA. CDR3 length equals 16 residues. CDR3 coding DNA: TGTGCCAGCAGCTATGTGGAAACCCTGAACGGGGGGAAACTGTTTTTT. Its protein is CASSYVETLNGGKLFF.

DNA for the CDR3: TGTGCCAGCATTTCGCGTTTCTCTGGAAACACCATATATTTT. The encoded protein is CASISRFSGNTIYF. This chain joins TRBV28 and TRBJ1-3; no definite D call. There are 14 residues in the CDR3. The germline V gene encodes CDR1 MDHEN and CDR2 SYDVKM. V was pared by 7 bases and J by 0 bases, with 10 bases between.

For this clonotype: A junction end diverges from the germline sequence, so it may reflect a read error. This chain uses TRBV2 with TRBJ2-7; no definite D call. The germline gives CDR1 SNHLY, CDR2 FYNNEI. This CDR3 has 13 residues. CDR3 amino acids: CASLEHSPYEQHF. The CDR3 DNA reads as TGTGCCAGCTTGGAGCATAGTCCCTACGAGCAGCACTTC.

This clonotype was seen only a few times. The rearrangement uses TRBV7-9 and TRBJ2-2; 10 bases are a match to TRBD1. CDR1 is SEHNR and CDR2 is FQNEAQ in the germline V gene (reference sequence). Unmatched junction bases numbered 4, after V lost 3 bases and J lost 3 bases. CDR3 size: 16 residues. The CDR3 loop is CASSLTGGTDTGELFF. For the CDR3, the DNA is TGTGCCAGCAGCTTGACAGGGGGCACGGACACCGGGGAGCTGTTTTTT.